These 25 T cell receptor beta chains were sequenced from one sample in a study of blood T cells in healthy people across ages. A sample-barcoded 5' primer and a J-beta primer mix were used in a second PCR of roughly 7 to 11 cycles. TCRdb itself ran the 5' RACE reads through MiXCR, one entry per CDR3 protein. Of 950,000 to 1,200,000 distinct CDR3 sequences listed, 35% to 40% were seen once; the top ten hold over 10%. Sequenced sample: blood. Receptors were obtained from a man between 18 and 29 years old in good health.

The V gene is TRBV5-1, the J gene TRBJ1-2; 8 nucleotides match TRBD1. CDR3 length: 16 amino acids. Germline CDR1 is SGHRS and CDR2 is YFSETQ. Germline trimming cut 0 bases from V and 0 bases from J; bases unmatched to any gene: 4. CDR3 coding DNA: TGCGCCAGCAGCTTGGGAAGGGACAGGTCTAACTATGGCTACACCTTC. Translating gives CASSLGRDRSNYGYTF.

A word on this clonotype: At one end the junction does not follow the germline gene, possibly because of a read error. The V and J genes are TRBV6-5 and TRBJ2-6; unclear D gene. Germline V gene lookup returns CDR1 MNHEY and CDR2 SVGAGI. The CDR3 has 13 amino acids. This CDR3 reads CAGSRGGANVLTF. CDR3 DNA: TGTGCCGGCAGCCGTGGTGGGGCCAACGTCCTGACTTTC.

The chain uses TRBV3-1 and TRBJ2-1; 7 bases fit TRBD2. The V and J ends lost 5 bases and 9 bases, in that order; junction bases with no gene match: 10. The CDR3 sequence is 14 residues long. CDR1 is LGHDT, CDR2 YNNKEL, per germline (reference sequence). CDR3 sequence reads: CASSFRGSKSEQFF. The CDR3 nucleotides are TGTGCCAGCAGCTTTCGCGGGAGCAAGTCTGAGCAGTTCTTC.

The chain combines TRBV7-9 with TRBJ2-5; D is unclear. The tail of the sequence fits TRBJ2-7 better, so the J call may be wrong. Germline V CDR1 and CDR2: SEHNR, FQNEAQ (reference sequence). CDR3 length equals 13 residues. CDR3 nucleotide sequence: TGTGCCAGCAGCTTAATATTTCCTCCCGAGCAGTACTTC. Protein sequence: CASSLIFPPEQYF.

The CDR3 DNA reads TGTGCCAGCGGAAGCGGTAAAAACATTCAGTACTTC. This codes for CASGSGKNIQYF. The chain has TRBV12-3 or TRBV12-4 and TRBJ2-4; D is perhaps TRBD2 (5 bases). V was clipped by 8 bases and J by 4 bases, with 9 bases between them. The CDR3 spans 12 residues.

This chain connects TRBV21-1 to TRBJ1-5; the table calls TRBD1, which could not be checked here. TRBV21-1 is described as a pseudogene. The CDR3 totals 18 residues. CDR3 amino acids: CASSEAGLRGFGNQPQHF. DNA for the CDR3: TGTGCCAGCAGCGAGGCAGGGTTGAGGGGATTTGGCAATCAGCCCCAGCATTTT.

The chain uses TRBV7-2 and TRBJ2-7; TRBD1 matches 8 bases. Germline V gene data show CDR1 as SGHTA and CDR2 as FQGNSA. This CDR3 spans 16 amino acids. V lost 1 base, J lost 4 bases, and 9 bases stayed unmatched. CDR3 DNA sequence: TGTGCCAGCAGCTTAGGTAGAAGACAGGGGAGGTACGAGCAGTACTTC. As protein: CASSLGRRQGRYEQYF.

The CDR3 sequence is CASSQDSRRMNTEAFF. Written as DNA, the CDR3 is TGTGCCAGCAGCCAAGACTCACGACGGATGAACACTGAAGCTTTCTTT. The V call is TRBV4-2, the J call TRBJ1-1; D is ambiguous. Per the germline V gene, CDR1 is LGHNA and CDR2 is YNFKEQ. The CDR3 covers 16 residues. The V gene lost 0 bases and the J gene lost 0 bases, with 11 bases spanning the gap.

This clonotype was observed a handful of times. The rearrangement joins TRBV2 to TRBJ2-7; D is uncertain. Trimming left V 2 bases short and J 2 bases short, with 10 bases between. The CDR3 contains 14 residues. Germline CDR1 SNHLY, CDR2 FYNNEI. The CDR3 is CASSEPTATYEQYF. DNA for the CDR3: TGTGCCAGCAGTGAACCAACCGCCACCTACGAGCAGTACTTC.

The rearrangement links TRBV2 to TRBJ2-4; the D gene is possibly TRBD1 (6 bases). Trimming removed 8 bases at V and 13 bases at J, with 18 bases between. Germline V gene data show CDR1 as SNHLY and CDR2 as FYNNEI. CDR3 length: 12 residues. For the CDR3, the DNA is TGTGCCAGCCAAAGGGACAACCCTCCCCAGTACTTC. Protein sequence: CASQRDNPPQYF.

The CDR3 DNA is TGCGCCAGCAGCCAAGATAGGCATTGGATCGGGGAGCTGTTTTTT. It encodes CASSQDRHWIGELFF. The chain is built from TRBV4-3 and TRBJ2-2; D unresolved. Germline loops: CDR1 LGHNA, CDR2 YSLEER. This CDR3 has 15 amino acids. Trimming stripped 0 bases from V and 7 bases from J, with 12 bases between.

Only a few counts were recorded for this clonotype. The rearrangement uses TRBV7-3 and TRBJ2-1; 8 bases line up with TRBD2. Germline values: CDR1 SGHTA, CDR2 FQGTGA. The CDR3 spans 15 residues. With V trimmed by 2 bases and J by 7 bases, 7 bases remained unmatched. CDR3 sequence: CASSLEAGGSNEQFF. The CDR3 DNA follows: TGTGCCAGCAGCTTAGAGGCGGGGGGCTCAAATGAGCAGTTCTTC.

The V call is TRBV25-1, the J call TRBJ2-3; 7 positions agree with TRBD2. Germline CDR1 and CDR2: MGHDK and SYGVNS. V gave up 7 bases and J gave up 6 bases; unmatched junction bases: 13. There are 15 residues in the CDR3. Here the CDR3 DNA reads TGTGCCAGCAATAGTAATGGCGGGGGTACTGATACGCAGTATTTT. Protein sequence: CASNSNGGGTDTQYF.

This chain uses TRBV28 with TRBJ1-4; 9 positions agree with TRBD1. Germline V gene sequence: CDR1 MDHEN, CDR2 SYDVKM. V shed 1 base and J 2 bases; nucleotides not matched to a gene: 5. CDR3 length equals 17 residues. CDR3 in amino acids: CASSLSGQGLTNEKLFF. CDR3 sequence (DNA): TGTGCCAGCAGTTTATCGGGACAGGGTTTGACTAATGAAAAACTGTTTTTT. Complete variable domain (other parts from reference TRBV28 and TRBJ1-4): DVKVTQSSRYLVKRTGEKVFLECVQDMDHENMFWYRQDPGLGLRLIYFSYDVKMKEKGDIPEGYSVSREKKERFSLILESASTNQTSMYLCASSLSGQGLTNEKLFFGSGTQLSVL.

This clonotype was counted a few times. This sequence joins TRBV7-2 and TRBJ1-5; D is undetermined. The CDR3 extends over 15 amino acids. Germline V gives CDR1 SGHTA, CDR2 FQGNSA. V dropped 3 bases and J dropped 1 base, with 10 bases sitting between them. The CDR3 region has the DNA TGTGCCAGCAGCTTCGGCCTAGTAAGCAATCAGCCCCAGCATTTT. Translation gives CASSFGLVSNQPQHF. The whole variable domain, remainder taken from reference TRBV7-2 and TRBJ1-5, is GAGVSQSPSNKVTEKGKDVELRCDPISGHTALYWYRQSLGQGLEFLIYFQGNSAPDKSGLPSDRFSAERTGGSVSTLTIQRTQQEDSAVYLCASSFGLVSNQPQHFGDGTRLSIL.

The chain joins TRBV29-1 to TRBJ2-7; 7 bases line up with TRBD2. V dropped 3 bases and J dropped 1; count of bases not matched to a gene: 6. The CDR3 consists of 14 residues. From germline, CDR1 is SQVTM and CDR2 ANQGSEA. This CDR3 reads CSVDPSGASYEQYF. The CDR3, as DNA: TGCAGCGTTGATCCTAGCGGCGCATCCTACGAGCAGTACTTC.

This clonotype was found a few times. The chain combines TRBV5-1 with TRBJ2-1; D perhaps matches TRBD1 (6 bases). Trimming stripped 3 bases from V and 6 bases from J, with 13 bases between. This CDR3 has 14 amino acids. In germline, CDR1 is SGHRS, CDR2 YFSETQ. Here the CDR3 DNA reads TGCGCCAGCAGCTCTTTGACAGGCCCCAATGAGCAGTTCTTC. Translating it yields CASSSLTGPNEQFF.

The chain has TRBV5-1 and TRBJ2-3; the D gene could be TRBD1 or TRBD2 (5 bases each). Germline values: CDR1 SGHRS, CDR2 YFSETQ. The CDR3 consists of 14 residues. The V gene lost 4 bases and the J gene lost 6 bases, with 15 bases spanning the gap. CDR3 in amino acids: CASSVEAGRDTQYF. The CDR3 DNA sequence: TGCGCCAGCAGCGTGGAGGCAGGGCGGGATACGCAGTATTTT.

This clonotype was seen more than once but under ten times. V gene TRBV6-2 or TRBV6-3 combines with J gene TRBJ2-7, with D maybe TRBD1 (6 bases). The V gene's germline CDR1 is MNHEY and CDR2 SVGEGT. The CDR3 is made up of 15 amino acids. V was trimmed by 5 bases and J by 3 bases, leaving 17 bases between them. The CDR3 nucleotides read TGTGCCAGCAGTAATTCGGACAGCGCTTACTACGAGCAGTACTTC. Protein product: CASSNSDSAYYEQYF.

V gene TRBV20-1 combines with J gene TRBJ1-5, with 8 bases aligning to TRBD1. The germline V gene encodes CDR1 DFQATT and CDR2 SNEGSKA (reference sequence). This CDR3 has 16 residues. With V trimmed by 6 bases and J by 2 bases, 12 bases remained unmatched. Written as DNA, the CDR3 is TGCAGTGCGGAGACCCAGGGGGCGAGAGGCAATCAGCCCCAGCATTTT. Protein product: CSAETQGARGNQPQHF.

The gene calls are TRBV28 and TRBJ2-4, with D perhaps matching TRBD1 or TRBD2 (5 bases each). Looked up from germline, CDR1 is MDHEN and CDR2 is SYDVKM. CDR3 length: 19 residues. V was clipped by 1 base and J by 0 bases, with 19 bases between them. The CDR3 loop is CASSLLVGRKPVAKNIQYF. CDR3 nucleotide sequence: TGTGCCAGCAGTTTATTGGTGGGACGGAAGCCCGTAGCCAAAAACATTCAGTACTTC.

This clonotype showed up just a few times. This chain links TRBV6-2 or TRBV6-3 with TRBJ2-5; D gene ambiguous. There are 15 residues in the CDR3. V dropped 6 bases and J dropped 2 bases, with 16 bases sitting between them. Germline lookup yields CDR1 MNHEY and CDR2 SVGEGT. The CDR3 region has the DNA TGTGCCAGCAGCCCATCCGACAACCCGCAAGAGACCCAGTACTTC. Translation: CASSPSDNPQETQYF.

The rearrangement links TRBV7-9 to TRBJ1-5; weak D call: TRBD1 (5 bases). CDR1 is SEHNR, CDR2 FQNEAQ, per germline (reference sequence). This CDR3 region has 14 residues. Trimming removed 5 bases at V and 4 bases at J, with 12 bases between. CDR3 in amino acids: CASSKDSSNQPQHF. CDR3 DNA: TGTGCCAGCAGCAAAGACAGCTCGAATCAGCCCCAGCATTTT.

Only a few counts were recorded for this clonotype. V is TRBV29-1 and J is TRBJ1-2, with D unresolved. V lost 6 bases to trimming and J lost 3 bases, with 14 bases between them. Germline V gene data show CDR1 as SQVTM and CDR2 as ANQGSEA. This CDR3 is 13 amino acids long. CDR3 DNA: TGCAGCGTCAGTATATTCGCGGACTATGGCTACACCTTC. Its protein is CSVSIFADYGYTF.

The chain has TRBV4-1 and TRBJ2-3, with 8 nucleotides matching TRBD2. The CDR3 covers 17 residues. J gave up 2 bases and V 2 bases, and 9 bases lay outside the gene matches. CDR1 and CDR2 from the germline V gene are MGHRA and YSYEKL. CDR3 DNA sequence: TGCGCCAGCAGCCAAAAACCTCTTAGCGGGGACACAGATACGCAGTATTTT. Protein product: CASSQKPLSGDTDTQYF.